This TCR beta chain stems from a study of T cells in Graves' hyperthyroidism and ophthalmopathy. Using RNA transcripts as the source, TCR beta CDR3 regions were amplified. The HTBI set primed first-round TCR CDR3 RT-PCR. A single record per CDR3 protein comes from TCRdb applying MiXCR to the multiplex PCR reads. The sample has over 500,000 distinct CDR3 sequences, approximately 15% seen once. Many counts were recorded for this clonotype. The junction and the germline gene differ at one end; a read error may be behind it. Germline values: CDR1 DFQATT, CDR2 SNEGSKA (reference sequence). This CDR3 is 14 amino acids long.

This sequence joins TRBV20-1 and TRBJ2-7, with D perhaps TRBD1 (6 bases). The sequencing input was blood. The sequence came from a woman between 40 and 55 years old with Graves' hyperthyroidism. The chain's CDR3 is CSALTGRISSEQYF. The DNA for the CDR3 is TGCAGTGCTTTGACAGGAAGAATCTCCTCCGAGCAGTACTTC.